The rows below give T cell receptor beta chains drawn from one sample of a study of CD8 T cells in Susac syndrome. TCRdb re-called the immunoSEQ multiplex PCR reads through MiXCR, storing one row per CDR3 protein. The sample yields 150,000 to 200,000 distinct CDR3 sequences, 91% seen once. The sample taken for sequencing was CD4+ T cells from PBMCs. The receptors were sampled from a human donor with Susac syndrome. CDR3s include the opening cysteine and the closing phenylalanine or tryptophan. Fields, in order: CDR3 DNA, CDR3 protein, J gene, V gene, clone size, D gene. D genes are given only for firm matches. Not every row has a clone size; where given, it reads once, few, many or a size class.

CDR3nt: TGTGCTAGCAGCAAAACACCGAACACTGAAGCTTTCTTT; CDR3aa: CASSKTPNTEAFF; j_gene: TRBJ1-1; v_gene: TRBV7-7; abundance: NA; d_gene: NA
CDR3nt: TGTGCCAGCAGCTTAGAAGTACAGCGGCCCACCTACGAGCAGTACTTC; CDR3aa: CASSLEVQRPTYEQYF; j_gene: TRBJ2-7; v_gene: TRBV7-2; abundance: once; d_gene: NA
CDR3nt: TGCAGCGTTGAGAGGGGGGGGATGAACACTGAAGCTTTCTTT; CDR3aa: CSVERGGMNTEAFF; j_gene: TRBJ1-1; v_gene: TRBV29-1; abundance: NA; d_gene: NA
CDR3nt: TGTGCCAGCAGTCCCATGAGCGGGAGGGAGACCCAGTACTTC; CDR3aa: CASSPMSGRETQYF; j_gene: TRBJ2-5; v_gene: TRBV28; abundance: NA; d_gene: TRBD2
CDR3nt: TGTGCCAGCAGCTTAGTCCTAACTAGCGGGATACTAAATACGCAGTATTTT; CDR3aa: CASSLVLTSGILNTQYF; j_gene: TRBJ2-3; v_gene: TRBV7-9; abundance: NA; d_gene: TRBD2
CDR3nt: TGCAGCGTTTTACCGGGACTAGCCAAAAACATTCAGTACTTC; CDR3aa: CSVLPGLAKNIQYF; j_gene: TRBJ2-4; v_gene: TRBV29-1; abundance: NA; d_gene: NA
CDR3nt: TGTGCCAGCAGCCAAGTTGAGTCGGGAGGGGTTCTGTTCTTC; CDR3aa: CASSQVESGGVLFF; j_gene: TRBJ2-1; v_gene: TRBV4-2; abundance: NA; d_gene: TRBD2
CDR3nt: TGTGCCAGCAGCCAAGAATGGACAGGGGGCTTTAACTATGGCTACACCTTC; CDR3aa: CASSQEWTGGFNYGYTF; j_gene: TRBJ1-2; v_gene: TRBV3-1; abundance: NA; d_gene: TRBD1
CDR3nt: TGTGCCAGCAGTGATGGCCGAGAGATTGTGCATTTT; CDR3aa: CASSDGREIVHF; j_gene: TRBJ1-5; v_gene: TRBV6-1; abundance: NA; d_gene: NA
CDR3nt: TGTGCCAGCAGCTCGGAAGGAAGAGCTGAAGAGACCCAGTACTTC; CDR3aa: CASSSEGRAEETQYF; j_gene: TRBJ2-5; v_gene: TRBV5-6; abundance: NA; d_gene: NA
CDR3nt: TGTGCCACCCGCGGGACAGGGCTCTCCAATGAGCAGTTCTTC; CDR3aa: CATRGTGLSNEQFF; j_gene: TRBJ2-1; v_gene: TRBV24-1; abundance: NA; d_gene: TRBD1
CDR3nt: TGTGCCAGCAGGACCAGCGGGAGGGCAGATACGCAGTATTTT; CDR3aa: CASRTSGRADTQYF; j_gene: TRBJ2-3; v_gene: TRBV28; abundance: NA; d_gene: TRBD2